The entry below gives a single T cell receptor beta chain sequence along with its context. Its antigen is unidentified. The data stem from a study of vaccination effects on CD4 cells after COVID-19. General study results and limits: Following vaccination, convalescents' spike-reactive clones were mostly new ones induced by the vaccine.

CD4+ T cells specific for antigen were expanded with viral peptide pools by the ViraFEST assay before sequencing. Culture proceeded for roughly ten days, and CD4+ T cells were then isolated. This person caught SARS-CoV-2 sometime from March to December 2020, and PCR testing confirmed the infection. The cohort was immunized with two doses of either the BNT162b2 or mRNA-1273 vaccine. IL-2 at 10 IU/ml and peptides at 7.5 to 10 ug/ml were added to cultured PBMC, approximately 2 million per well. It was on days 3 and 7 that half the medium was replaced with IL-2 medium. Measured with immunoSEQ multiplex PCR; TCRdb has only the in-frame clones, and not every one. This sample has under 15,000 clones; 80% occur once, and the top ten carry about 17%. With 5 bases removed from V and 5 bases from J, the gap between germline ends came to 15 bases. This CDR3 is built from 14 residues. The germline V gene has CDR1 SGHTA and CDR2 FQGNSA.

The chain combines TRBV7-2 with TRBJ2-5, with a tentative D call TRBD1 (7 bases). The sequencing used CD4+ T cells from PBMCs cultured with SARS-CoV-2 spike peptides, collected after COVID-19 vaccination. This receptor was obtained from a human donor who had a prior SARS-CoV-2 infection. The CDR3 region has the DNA TGTGCCAGCAGCCACCAGGGGGGATGGGAGACCCAGTACTTC. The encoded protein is CASSHQGGWETQYF.